This record looks at one T cell receptor beta chain sequence and its context. No cognate antigen has been identified for it. No base quality information exists; no much larger clone differs at one position. The data belong to a study of graft-versus-host responses after intestinal transplantation (dated by TCRdb to the early 2020s). Regarding the research as a whole: Multivisceral, liver-intestinal, or isolated intestinal transplants were received by the recipients. Graft-versus-host and host-versus-graft alloreactive T cell clones were tracked in the graft, circulation and bone marrow after intestinal transplantation using bulk TCR-beta CDR3 sequencing. Donor T cell macrochimerism was defined as a peak of at least 4% donor T cells among recipient peripheral blood mononuclear cells. Alloreactive clones were identified by sequencing pre-transplant mixed lymphocyte reaction products and comparing these products with unstimulated pre-transplant donor and recipient T cells. Rather than going through the commercial service, samples from three later patients were sequenced in-house on an Illumina MiSeq and processed with MiXCR. Of the roughly 24 intestinal transplant recipients enrolled in the cohort, one of whom was a retransplant, a few patients without pretransplant specimens were excluded. Every recipient was given anti-thymocyte globulin induction, then maintenance tacrolimus and steroids for approximately 3 years.

The paper as a whole reports these results and caveats: GvH clones were detected in recipient bone marrow, and some appeared earlier in ileal mucosa or blood, consistent with an intestinal mucosal origin. In patients with donor T cell macrochimerism, the allografts had high GvH to HvG T cell clonal ratios. Early after transplant, declines in HvG clones were associated with peak levels of circulating GvH clones. Conclusions were limited by the relatively low number and heterogeneity of intestinal transplant patients.

Libraries came from the immunoSEQ multiplex PCR assay. In most patients, genomic DNA was isolated using the Qiagen DNeasy Blood and Tissue Kit and sent frozen to Adaptive Biotechnologies for TCR sequencing. High-throughput TCR-beta CDR3 sequencing of genomic DNA from most patients was performed by Adaptive Biotechnologies. The source study handled its data this way. Adaptive's ImmunoSEQ software supplied the TCR sequencing data for roughly 17 patients, while MiXCR and VDJtools were used to process a few other patients. CD4 versus CD8 sorting errors were corrected by removing sequences found in both subsets at a frequency ratio below 5:1. CDR3 nucleotide sequences shared between donor and recipient were removed because the origin of such sequences could not be assigned. To be classed as alloreactive, a clone needed at least 2-fold expansion over unstimulated cells and a minimum CFSE-low frequency of 0.002% (template counts) or 0.001% (read counts). A clone was considered mappable if detected in the sequenced pre-transplant spleen, lymph node, or MLR CFSE-low populations of the donor or recipient. The cumulative frequency of alloreactive clones was calculated as a percentage of all sequences, weighted by copy number. TCRdb took over this immuneACCESS table, retaining in-frame rearrangements with V and J assigned. Such tables are incomplete; in checked studies, under half of the missing clones stem from an unresolved V gene, and the remainder is unexplained. From that table come the V and J calls and clone size; the DNA was used to work out D and trimming. The sample table records tens of thousands of clones; 90% to 95% of these occur just once. The top ten clones comprise around 0.5% of the sample.

V was cut back by 6 bases and J by 3 bases, leaving a gap of 8 bases between them. Inclusive of the bounding cysteine and phenylalanine, the CDR3 is 12 residues long. Only the CDR3 portion is preserved as DNA: 36 bases, with reading frame beginning at the first base. CDR1 and CDR2 were assigned from the germline V gene as MNHEY and SVGAGI. The label giving this sample's time point can be read as: cells obtained before transplantation from donor or recipient. CD3+CD4+ and CD3+CD8+ populations were FACS-sorted from unstimulated pre-transplant donor and recipient cells taken from spleen or lymph nodes.

The receptor comes from a human donor who received an intestinal transplant. The sample here was unstimulated CD8+ T cells sorted from spleen or lymph node cells, taken before intestinal transplant. This receptor chain uses TRBV6-5 and TRBJ1-2; the best D guess is TRBD1, with 5 bases matching. The bases read TGTGCCAGCAGCCCGGGGGACTATGGCTACACCTTC. Translated, this is CASSPGDYGYTF.